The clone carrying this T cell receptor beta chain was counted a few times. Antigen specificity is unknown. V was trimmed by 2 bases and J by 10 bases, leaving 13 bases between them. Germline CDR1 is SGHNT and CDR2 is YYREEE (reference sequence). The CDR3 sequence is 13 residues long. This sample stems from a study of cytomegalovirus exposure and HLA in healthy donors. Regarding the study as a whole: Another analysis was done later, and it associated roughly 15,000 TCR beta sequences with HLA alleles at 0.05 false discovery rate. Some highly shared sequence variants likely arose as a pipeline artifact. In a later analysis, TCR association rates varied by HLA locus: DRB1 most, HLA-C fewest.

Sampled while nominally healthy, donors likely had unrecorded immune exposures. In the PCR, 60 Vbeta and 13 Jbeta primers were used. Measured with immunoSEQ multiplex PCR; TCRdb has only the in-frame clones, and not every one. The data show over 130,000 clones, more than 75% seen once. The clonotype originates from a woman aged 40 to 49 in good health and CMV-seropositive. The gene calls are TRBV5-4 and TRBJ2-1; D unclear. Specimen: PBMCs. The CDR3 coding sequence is TGTGCCAGCAGCTTCGAGCCGACCGGGGAGCAGTTCTTC. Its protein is CASSFEPTGEQFF.